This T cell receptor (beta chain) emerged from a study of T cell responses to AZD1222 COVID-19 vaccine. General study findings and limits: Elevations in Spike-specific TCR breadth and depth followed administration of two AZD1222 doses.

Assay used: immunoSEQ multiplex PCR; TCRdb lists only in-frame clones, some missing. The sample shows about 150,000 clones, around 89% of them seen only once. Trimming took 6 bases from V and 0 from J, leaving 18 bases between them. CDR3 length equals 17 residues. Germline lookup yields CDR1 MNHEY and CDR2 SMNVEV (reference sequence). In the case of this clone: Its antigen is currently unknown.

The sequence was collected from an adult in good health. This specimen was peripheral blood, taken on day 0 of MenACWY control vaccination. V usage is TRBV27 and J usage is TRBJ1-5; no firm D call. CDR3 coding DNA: TGTGCCAGCAGCCCTGGACGCATTGCTTATAGCAATCAGCCCCAGCATTTT. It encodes CASSPGRIAYSNQPQHF.